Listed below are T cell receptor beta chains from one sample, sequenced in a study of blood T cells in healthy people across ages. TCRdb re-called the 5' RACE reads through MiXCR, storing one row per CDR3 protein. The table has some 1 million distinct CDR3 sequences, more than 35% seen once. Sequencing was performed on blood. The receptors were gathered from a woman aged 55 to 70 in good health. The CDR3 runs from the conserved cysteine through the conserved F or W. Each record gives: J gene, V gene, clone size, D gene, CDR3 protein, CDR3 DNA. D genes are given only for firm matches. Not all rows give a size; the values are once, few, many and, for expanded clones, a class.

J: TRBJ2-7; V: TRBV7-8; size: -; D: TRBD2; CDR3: CASSLYGLAGVWRDEQYF; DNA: TGTGCCAGCAGCTTGTACGGACTAGCGGGAGTATGGAGGGACGAGCAGTACTTC
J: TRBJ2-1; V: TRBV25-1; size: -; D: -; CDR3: CASEGPYNEQFF; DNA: TGTGCCAGCGAAGGGCCATACAATGAGCAGTTCTTC
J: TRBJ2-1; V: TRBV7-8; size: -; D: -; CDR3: CASLRDEVSYNEQFF; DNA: TGTGCCAGCCTTCGCGACGAGGTGTCCTACAATGAGCAGTTCTTC
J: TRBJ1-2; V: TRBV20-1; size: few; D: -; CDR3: CSADFGGYGYTF; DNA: TGCAGTGCTGACTTCGGAGGCTATGGCTACACCTTC
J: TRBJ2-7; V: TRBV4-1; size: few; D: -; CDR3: CASSQDTTAPLAEQYF; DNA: TGCGCCAGCAGCCAAGATACAACAGCCCCCCTTGCCGAGCAGTACTTC
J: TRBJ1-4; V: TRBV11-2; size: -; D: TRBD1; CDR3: CASSLPTGTGIVGANEKLFF; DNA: TGTGCCAGCAGCTTACCGACCGGGACAGGGATCGTCGGGGCTAATGAAAAACTGTTTTTT
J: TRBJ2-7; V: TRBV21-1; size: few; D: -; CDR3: CASSRPEIYEQYF; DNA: TGTGCCAGCAGCCGCCCGGAAATCTACGAGCAGTACTTC
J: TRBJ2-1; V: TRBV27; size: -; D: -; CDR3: CASISSGSYNEQFF; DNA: TGTGCCAGCATAAGTAGCGGATCCTACAATGAGCAGTTCTTC
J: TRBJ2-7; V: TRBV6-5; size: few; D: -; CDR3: CASSPTPGVTGSPYEQYF; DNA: TGTGCCAGCAGTCCTACTCCCGGGGTAACTGGATCGCCCTACGAGCAGTACTTC
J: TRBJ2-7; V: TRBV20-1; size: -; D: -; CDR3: CSARERGYEQYF; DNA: TGCAGTGCTAGAGAAAGGGGGTATGAGCAGTACTTC
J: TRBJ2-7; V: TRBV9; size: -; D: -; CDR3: CASSVGRAHNEQYF; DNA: TGTGCCAGCAGCGTAGGCAGGGCCCACAATGAGCAGTACTTC
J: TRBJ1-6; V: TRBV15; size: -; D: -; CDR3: CATSRDSKNSPLHF; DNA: TGTGCCACCAGCAGAGATAGCAAGAATTCACCCCTCCACTTT
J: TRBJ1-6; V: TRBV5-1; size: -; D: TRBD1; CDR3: CASSSGQHNSPLHF; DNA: TGCGCCAGCAGCTCGGGACAGCATAATTCACCCCTCCACTTT
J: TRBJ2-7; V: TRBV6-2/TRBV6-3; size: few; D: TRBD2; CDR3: CASSYFSGIGQYF; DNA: TGTGCCAGCAGTTACTTTAGCGGGATTGGGCAGTACTTC
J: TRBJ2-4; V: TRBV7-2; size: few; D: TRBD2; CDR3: CASSSYRDYAQNIQYF; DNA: TGTGCCAGCAGCTCTTACCGGGACTACGCCCAAAACATTCAGTACTTC
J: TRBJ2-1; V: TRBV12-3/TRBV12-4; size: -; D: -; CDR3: CASSLVGNSEQFF; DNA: TGTGCCAGCAGTTTAGTTGGCAATAGTGAGCAGTTCTTC
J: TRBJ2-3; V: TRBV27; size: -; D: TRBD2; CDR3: CASSFKVGGPGDTQYF; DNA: TGTGCCAGCAGTTTTAAAGTGGGAGGGCCGGGAGATACGCAGTATTTT
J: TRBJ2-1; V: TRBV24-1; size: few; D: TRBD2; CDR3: CATSLSGRGNEQFF; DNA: TGTGCCACCAGTCTAAGCGGGAGGGGGAATGAGCAGTTCTTC
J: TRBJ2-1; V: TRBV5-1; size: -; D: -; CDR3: CASSLSGPPNEQFF; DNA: TGCGCCAGCAGCTTGAGCGGTCCCCCCAATGAGCAGTTCTTC
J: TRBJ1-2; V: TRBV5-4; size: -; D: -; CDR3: CASSSRDGRTYGYTF; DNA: TGTGCCAGCAGCTCCCGGGACGGGAGGACCTATGGCTACACCTTC
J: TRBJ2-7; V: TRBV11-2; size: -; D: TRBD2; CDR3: CASSLNLGLAGRYYEQYF; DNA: TGTGCCAGCAGCTTAAACCTGGGACTAGCGGGAAGATACTACGAGCAGTACTTC
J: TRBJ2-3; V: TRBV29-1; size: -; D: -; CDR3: CSVDSTGAASTDTQYF; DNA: TGCAGCGTTGACAGTACTGGAGCAGCTAGCACAGATACGCAGTATTTT
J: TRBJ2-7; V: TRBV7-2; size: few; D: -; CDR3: CASSLGSHPTYEQYF; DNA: TGTGCCAGCAGCTTAGGGTCACACCCTACCTACGAGCAGTACTTC